This T cell receptor (beta chain) was found in a study of blood T cell repertoires in COVID-19 (dated by TCRdb to about 2020). Regarding the research as a whole: Samples covering the acute and convalescent phases of COVID-19 were provided by collaborators in the United States, Italy and Spain. The sample metadata nearly always contained a de-identified subject ID, COVID-19 status, age in years and sex. Samples were obtained from the ongoing ImmuneRACE study (first 160 participants) and from 1,254 subjects provided by 6 global collaborators. The material from the prospective study consisted of cDNA or gDNA derived from T cells, B-cell-depleted T cells, or PBMCs. The dataset comprised deeply sampled blood TCRbeta repertoires from subjects exposed to, actively infected with, or recovered from COVID-19. The repertoires were made available in a free public database intended to serve as a resource for research on the immune response to SARS-CoV-2. Where available, HLA class I and class II types were obtained from metadata supplied by the sample provider rather than from assay-based typing. Overall results and qualifications from the work: How much clinical and demographic metadata was included differed by source and by participant, and the metadata was provided uncurated.

As for this clone: It lacks a known antigen. No much larger clone is present one base from it, and per-base qualities are unavailable.

Inclusive of the bounding cysteine and phenylalanine, the CDR3 is 15 residues long. Only the CDR3 DNA is retained, 45 bases long and in frame from the first base. In the germline V gene, CDR1 corresponds to MNHEY and CDR2 to SVGAGI. V ends up 5 bases short and J 4 bases short, with an unmatched junction base count of 8. TCRbeta CDR3 regions were amplified from genomic DNA using the immunoSEQ Assay, a bias-controlled multiplex PCR. On the study's bioinformatics: Within the assay, amplification of reference gene primers was used to estimate how many nucleated cells each sample contained. To quantify the absolute abundance of each unique TCRbeta CDR3 rearrangement, sequence reads were collapsed and filtered. For each sample, productive Simpson clonality was calculated as the square root of Simpson's diversity index across productive rearrangements. TCRdb re-hosts the immuneACCESS table, in-frame sequences only. Its copies lack some clones; in the studies checked, an unresolved V gene accounts for under half of them, and the cause for the rest is not known. V and J calls and clone size are as listed in that table; D and trimming were resolved from the DNA. This sample lists hundreds of thousands of clones; more than 80% were detected once. The ten largest make up approximately 1% of the sample.

Participants in the prospective study were enrolled through a virtual design, were aged roughly 18 to 100 years, and lived in 24 United States geographic areas. Cohort assignment in the prospective study relied on participant-reported clinical history from a screening survey and a study questionnaire. Recovered participants in ImmuneRACE Cohort 3 were defined as having two consecutive negative NP/OP PCR tests, clearance from a healthcare professional, or resolution of symptoms. Mobile phlebotomists in the prospective study collected whole blood, serum and a nasopharyngeal or oropharyngeal swab from every participant. Over a roughly two-month period, participants in the prospective study had the option of providing additional blood draws and questionnaires. Prospective study blood samples were shipped either frozen or at room temperature before DNA extraction.

The rearrangement combines TRBV6-5 with TRBJ2-5, and 9 bases in between align with TRBD1. The TCR comes from a man younger than 30 who had recovered from COVID-19. The specimen sequenced was PBMCs or T cells enriched from blood (not recorded which). The CDR3 region reads CASSPSGTGSETQYF. The base sequence is TGTGCCAGCAGTCCGTCCGGGACAGGGTCAGAGACCCAGTACTTC.